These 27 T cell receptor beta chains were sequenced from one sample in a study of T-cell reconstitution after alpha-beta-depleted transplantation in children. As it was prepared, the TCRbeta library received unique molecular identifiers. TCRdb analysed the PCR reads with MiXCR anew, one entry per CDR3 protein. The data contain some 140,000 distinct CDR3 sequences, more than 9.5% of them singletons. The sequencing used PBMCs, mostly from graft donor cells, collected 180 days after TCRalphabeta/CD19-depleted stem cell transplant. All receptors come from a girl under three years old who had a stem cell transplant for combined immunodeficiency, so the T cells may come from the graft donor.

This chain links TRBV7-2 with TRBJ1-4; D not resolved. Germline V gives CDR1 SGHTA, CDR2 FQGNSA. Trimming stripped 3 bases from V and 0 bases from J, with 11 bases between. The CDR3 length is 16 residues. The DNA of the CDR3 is TGTGCCAGCAGCTTGAAAAGGGCCGCAACTAATGAAAAACTGTTTTTT. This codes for CASSLKRAATNEKLFF.

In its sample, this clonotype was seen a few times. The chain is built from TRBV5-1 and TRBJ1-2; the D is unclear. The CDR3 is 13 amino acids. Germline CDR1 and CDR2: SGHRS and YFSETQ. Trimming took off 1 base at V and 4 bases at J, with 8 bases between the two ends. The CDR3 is CASSLPGGYGYTF. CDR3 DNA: TGCGCCAGCAGCTTGCCAGGAGGCTATGGCTACACCTTC.

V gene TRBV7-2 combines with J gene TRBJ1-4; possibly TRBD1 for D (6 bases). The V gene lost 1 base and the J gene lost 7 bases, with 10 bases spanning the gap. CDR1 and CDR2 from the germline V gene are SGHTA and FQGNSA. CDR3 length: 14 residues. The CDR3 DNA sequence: TGTGCCAGCAGCTTAGACAGGGTCAGTGAAAAACTGTTTTTT. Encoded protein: CASSLDRVSEKLFF. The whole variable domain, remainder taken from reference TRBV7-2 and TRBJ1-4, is GAGVSQSPSNKVTEKGKDVELRCDPISGHTALYWYRQSLGQGLEFLIYFQGNSAPDKSGLPSDRFSAERTGGSVSTLTIQRTQQEDSAVYLCASSLDRVSEKLFFGSGTQLSVL.

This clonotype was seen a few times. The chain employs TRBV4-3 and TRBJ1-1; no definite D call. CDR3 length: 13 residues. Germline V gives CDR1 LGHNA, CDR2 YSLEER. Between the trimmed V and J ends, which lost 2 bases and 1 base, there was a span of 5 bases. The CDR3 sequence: CASSQFWNTEAFF. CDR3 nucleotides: TGCGCCAGCAGCCAATTTTGGAACACTGAAGCTTTCTTT.

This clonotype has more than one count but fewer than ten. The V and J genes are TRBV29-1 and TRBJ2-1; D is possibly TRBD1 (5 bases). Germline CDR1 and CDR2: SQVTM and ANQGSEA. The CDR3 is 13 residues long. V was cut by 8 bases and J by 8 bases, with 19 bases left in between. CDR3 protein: CSSLLRKGDEQFF. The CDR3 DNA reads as TGCAGCTCCCTTCTCAGAAAAGGGGATGAGCAGTTCTTC.

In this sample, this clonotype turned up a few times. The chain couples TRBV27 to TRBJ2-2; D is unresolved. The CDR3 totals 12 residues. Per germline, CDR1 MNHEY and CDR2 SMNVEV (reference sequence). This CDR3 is CVAIANTGELFF. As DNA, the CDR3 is TGTGTTGCGATCGCGAACACCGGGGAGCTGTTTTTT.

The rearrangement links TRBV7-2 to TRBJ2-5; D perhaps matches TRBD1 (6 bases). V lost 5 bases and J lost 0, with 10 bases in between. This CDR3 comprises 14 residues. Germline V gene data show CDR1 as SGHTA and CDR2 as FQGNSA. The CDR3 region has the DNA TGTGCCAGCAGCCGCGGACAGTACCAAGAGACCCAGTACTTC. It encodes CASSRGQYQETQYF.

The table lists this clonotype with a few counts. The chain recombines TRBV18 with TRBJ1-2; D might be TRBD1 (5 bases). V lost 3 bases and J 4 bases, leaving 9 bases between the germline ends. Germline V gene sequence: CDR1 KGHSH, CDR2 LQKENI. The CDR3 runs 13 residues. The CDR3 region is CASSPGLSYGYTF. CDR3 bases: TGTGCCAGCTCACCGGGACTCTCCTATGGCTACACCTTC.

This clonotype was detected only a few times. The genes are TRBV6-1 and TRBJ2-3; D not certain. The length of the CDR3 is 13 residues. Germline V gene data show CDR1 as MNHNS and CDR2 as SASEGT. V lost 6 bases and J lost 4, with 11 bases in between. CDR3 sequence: CASSVGPPDTQYF. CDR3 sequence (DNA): TGTGCCAGCAGCGTCGGCCCCCCAGATACGCAGTATTTT.

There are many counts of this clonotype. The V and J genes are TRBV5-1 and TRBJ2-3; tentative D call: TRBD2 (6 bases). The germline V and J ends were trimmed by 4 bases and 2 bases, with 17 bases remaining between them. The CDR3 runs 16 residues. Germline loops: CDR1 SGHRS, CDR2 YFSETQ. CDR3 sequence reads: CASSETLAWVTDTQYF. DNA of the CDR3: TGCGCCAGCAGCGAGACTCTAGCGTGGGTCACAGATACGCAGTATTTT.

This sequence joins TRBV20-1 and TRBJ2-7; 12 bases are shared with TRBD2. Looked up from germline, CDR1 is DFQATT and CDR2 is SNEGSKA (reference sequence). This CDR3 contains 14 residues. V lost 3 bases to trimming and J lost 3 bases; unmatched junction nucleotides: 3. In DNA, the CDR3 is TGCAGTGCTAGCGGACTAGCGGGATTCTACGAGCAGTACTTC. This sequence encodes CSASGLAGFYEQYF.

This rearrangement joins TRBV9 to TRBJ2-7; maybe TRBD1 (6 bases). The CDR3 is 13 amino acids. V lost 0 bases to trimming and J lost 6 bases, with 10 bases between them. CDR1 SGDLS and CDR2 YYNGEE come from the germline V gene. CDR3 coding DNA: TGTGCCAGCAGCGTAGGAGGGGGATCCGAGCAGTACTTC. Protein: CASSVGGGSEQYF.

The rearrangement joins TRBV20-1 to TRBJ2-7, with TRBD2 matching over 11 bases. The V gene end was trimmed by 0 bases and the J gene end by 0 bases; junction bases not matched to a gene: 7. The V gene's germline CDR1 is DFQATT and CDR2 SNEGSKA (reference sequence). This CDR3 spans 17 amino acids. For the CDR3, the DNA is TGCAGTGCTAGAGATCGCCTAACTAGCGGGGGCTCCTACGAGCAGTACTTC. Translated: CSARDRLTSGGSYEQYF.

The CDR3 coding sequence is TGTGCCAGCAGCTTAGCGCGTTTTTTTACAACTGGTACCACTGAAGCTTTCTTT. The encoded protein is CASSLARFFTTGTTEAFF. The chain couples TRBV7-2 to TRBJ1-1; D is ambiguous. This CDR3 has 18 residues. The V gene lost 0 bases and the J gene lost 4 bases, with 21 bases spanning the gap. CDR1 is SGHTA and CDR2 is FQGNSA in the germline V gene.

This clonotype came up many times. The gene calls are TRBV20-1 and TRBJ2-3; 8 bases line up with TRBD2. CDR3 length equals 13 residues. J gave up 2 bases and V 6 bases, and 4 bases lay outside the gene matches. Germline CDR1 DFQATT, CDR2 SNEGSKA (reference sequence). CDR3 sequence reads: CSADSGNTDTQYF. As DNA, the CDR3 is TGCAGTGCGGATAGCGGGAACACAGATACGCAGTATTTT.

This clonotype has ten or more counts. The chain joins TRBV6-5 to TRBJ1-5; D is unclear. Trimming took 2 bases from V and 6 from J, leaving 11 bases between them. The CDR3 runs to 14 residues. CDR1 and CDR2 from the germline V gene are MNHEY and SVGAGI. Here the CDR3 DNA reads TGTGCCAGCAGTTACGACGGATGGGGTCAGCCCCAGCATTTT. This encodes CASSYDGWGQPQHF.

CDR3 protein: CASRTVWNSPLHF. The CDR3 region has the DNA TGTGCCAGCAGAACAGTCTGGAATTCACCCCTCCACTTT. V is TRBV6-2 or TRBV6-3 and J is TRBJ1-6; D is unresolved. Trimming took off 6 bases at V and 7 bases at J, with 10 bases between the two ends. This CDR3 spans 13 amino acids. The germline V gene has CDR1 MNHEY and CDR2 SVGEGT.

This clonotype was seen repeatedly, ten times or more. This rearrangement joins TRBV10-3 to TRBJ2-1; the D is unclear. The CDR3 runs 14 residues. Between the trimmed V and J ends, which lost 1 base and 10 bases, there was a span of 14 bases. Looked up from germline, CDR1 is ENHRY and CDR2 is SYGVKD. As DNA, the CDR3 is TGTGCCATCAGTGAGTTAACAACGTTCCAAGAGCAGTTCTTC. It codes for CAISELTTFQEQFF.

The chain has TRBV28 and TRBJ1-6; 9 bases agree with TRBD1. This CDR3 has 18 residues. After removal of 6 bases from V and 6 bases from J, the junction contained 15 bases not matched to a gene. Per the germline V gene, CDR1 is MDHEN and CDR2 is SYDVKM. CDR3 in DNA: TGTGCCAGCAGCCTACCCCCTCGGGGGACAGGGTTTAATTCACCCCTCCACTTT. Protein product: CASSLPPRGTGFNSPLHF.

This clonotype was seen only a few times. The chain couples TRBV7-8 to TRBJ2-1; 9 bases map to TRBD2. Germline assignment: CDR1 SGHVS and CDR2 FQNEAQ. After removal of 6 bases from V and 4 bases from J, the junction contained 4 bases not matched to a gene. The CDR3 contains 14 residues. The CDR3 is CASSLAGRYNEQFF. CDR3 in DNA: TGTGCCAGCAGTCTAGCGGGGAGATACAATGAGCAGTTCTTC.

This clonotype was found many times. CDR3 in DNA: TGCAGCGTTGCCAGTCTAGGGAAGGCCTACGAGCAGTACTTC. This encodes CSVASLGKAYEQYF. J is TRBJ2-7 and V is TRBV29-1, with unresolved D. V lost 4 bases to trimming and J lost 2 bases, with 15 bases between them. This CDR3 is 14 amino acids long. Looked up from germline, CDR1 is SQVTM and CDR2 is ANQGSEA.

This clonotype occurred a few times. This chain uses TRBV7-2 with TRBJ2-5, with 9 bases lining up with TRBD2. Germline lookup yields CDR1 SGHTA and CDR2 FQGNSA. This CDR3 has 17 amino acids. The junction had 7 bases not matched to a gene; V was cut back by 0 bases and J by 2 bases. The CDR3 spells CASSLALSGGTQETQYF. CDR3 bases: TGTGCCAGCAGCTTAGCCTTAAGCGGGGGGACACAAGAGACCCAGTACTTC.

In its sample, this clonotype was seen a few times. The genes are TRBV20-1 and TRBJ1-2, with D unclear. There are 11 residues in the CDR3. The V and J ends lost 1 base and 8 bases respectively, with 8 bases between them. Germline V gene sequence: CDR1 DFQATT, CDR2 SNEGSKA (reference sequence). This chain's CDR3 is CSARGPVGYTF. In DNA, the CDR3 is TGCAGTGCTAGAGGCCCCGTCGGCTACACCTTC.

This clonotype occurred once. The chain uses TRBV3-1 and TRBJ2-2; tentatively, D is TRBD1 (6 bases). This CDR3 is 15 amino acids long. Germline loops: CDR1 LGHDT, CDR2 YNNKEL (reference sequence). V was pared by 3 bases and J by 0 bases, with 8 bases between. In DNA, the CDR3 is TGTGCCAGCAGCCAGGGACATCCGAACACCGGGGAGCTGTTTTTT. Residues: CASSQGHPNTGELFF.

Here the CDR3 DNA reads TGCAGTGCTATCCTTGTGGGGTGGGTGAGCACTGAAGCTTTCTTT. This codes for CSAILVGWVSTEAFF. The rearrangement uses TRBV20-1 and TRBJ1-1; D not resolved. CDR1 is DFQATT, CDR2 SNEGSKA, per germline (reference sequence). The CDR3 extends over 15 amino acids. Trimming shortened V by 4 bases and J by 4 bases, and 19 bases separated the two germline ends.

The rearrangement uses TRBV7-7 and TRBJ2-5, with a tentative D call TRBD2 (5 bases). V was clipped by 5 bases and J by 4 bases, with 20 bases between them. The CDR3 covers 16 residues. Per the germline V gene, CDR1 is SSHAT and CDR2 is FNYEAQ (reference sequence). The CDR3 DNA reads TGTGCCAGCAGCCCGATCGGAGGAGGTGGCCCAGAGACCCAGTACTTC. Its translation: CASSPIGGGGPETQYF. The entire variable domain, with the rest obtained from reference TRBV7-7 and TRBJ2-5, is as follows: GAGVSQSPRYKVTKRGQDVTLRCDPISSHATLYWYQQALGQGPEFLTYFNYEAQPDKSGLPSDRFSAERPEGSISTLTIQRTEQRDSAMYRCASSPIGGGGPETQYFGPGTRLLVL.

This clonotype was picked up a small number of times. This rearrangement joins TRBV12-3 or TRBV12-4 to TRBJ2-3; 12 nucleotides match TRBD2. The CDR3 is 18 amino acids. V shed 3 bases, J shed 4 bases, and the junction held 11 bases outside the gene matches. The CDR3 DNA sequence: TGTGCCAGCAGTTTCGGGACTAGCGGGTACCCGAGGGCAGATACGCAGTATTTT. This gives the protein CASSFGTSGYPRADTQYF.